This TCR beta chain was recovered during a study of T cells expressing NK-cell markers. About the research overall: Seven sequenced donors out of eight were HCMV-seropositive, one seronegative.

From the 5' RACE reads, TCRdb lists one entry per CDR3 protein and no DNA. The sample yields around 380,000 distinct CDR3 sequences, of which the top ten take up about 10%. The germline V gene encodes CDR1 ENHRY and CDR2 SYGVKD. This CDR3 spans 18 amino acids. The chain couples TRBV10-3 to TRBJ2-3; checking the TCRdb D call of TRBD2 is not possible without DNA. Sequencing used blood T cells: a sorted CD56 or NKG2C T cell subset, CD4+ or CD8+ T cells, or bulk PBMC T cells (not recorded which). This TCR was sampled from a woman in her forties or fifties in good health. CDR3 amino acids: CAISESGLAGGGTDTQYF.